This T cell receptor beta chain was sequenced during a study of blood T cells in healthy people across ages. Alongside a J-beta primer mix, a sample-barcoded 5' primer served in a second PCR lasting roughly 6 to 11 cycles. A single record per CDR3 protein comes from TCRdb applying MiXCR to the 5' RACE reads. Among around 870,000 distinct CDR3 sequences listed, 29% were seen once. The CDR3 has 19 amino acids. The ends were cut back, 2 bases at V and 3 bases at J, with 26 bases in the middle. Germline-derived CDR1 and CDR2 are DFQATT and SNEGSKA (reference sequence). The sequenced material came from blood. This TCR came from a woman of 80 years or more in good health. The chain joins TRBV20-1 to TRBJ2-1, with D tentatively TRBD2 (6 bases). CDR3 sequence: CSARPPSVGGPVVYNEQFF. In nucleotides, the CDR3 is TGCAGTGCTAGACCCCCTTCCGTCGGGGGTCCCGTCGTCTACAATGAGCAGTTCTTC.